Listed here is a single TCR beta chain. The sample holds many counts of this clonotype. The target of this receptor is not known. No qualities accompany the bases; no much larger clone lies one base away. The entry originates in a study of spatial heterogeneity in lung cancer (dated by TCRdb to the late 2010s). Looking at the study overall: Beta-chain transcripts were consistently detected in greater numbers than alpha-chain transcripts, which likely reflects a higher abundance of beta-chain transcripts. The study linked features of the TCR repertoire to counts of nonsynonymous mutations, which were determined by whole-exome sequencing of tumor tissue. In the raw uncorrected reads, each unique combination of TCR and UMI appeared on average more than ten times. At surgery, 220 tumor regions, roughly 63 matched nontumor lung samples and 56 PBMC samples were TCR-sequenced for both alpha and beta chains. TCR alpha and beta repertoires were quantitatively compared across multiple tumor regions, matched nontumor lung and blood in non-small cell lung cancer. In tumor regions, TCR transcript counts showed a strong correlation with a T cell transcriptional module score from matched bulk RNA-seq.

The meaning of the sample's time point label: sample taken at primary tumor resection. The donors were fewer than 90 patients from the lung TRACERx cohort who had early-stage, untreated non-small cell lung cancer. Whole RNA extracted from tumor and nontumor lung tissue, or from cryopreserved PBMC samples, was used for TCR sequencing without cell sorting. A patient was chosen for TCR sequencing only when enough RNA was available from at least two tumor regions. Before selection, tumor and adjacent nontumor lung specimens were reviewed by a lung pathologist. The paper as a whole reports these results and caveats: Counts of ubiquitous and regional expanded TCRs were found to correlate with counts of ubiquitous and regional nonsynonymous mutations, respectively. The tumor nonsynonymous mutation count correlated with the number of expanded intratumoral alpha and beta TCRs. Additional single-cell paired TCR alpha and beta sequencing was considered necessary to confirm, at a functional level, the hypothesis that regional TCRs recognize regional mutations. TCR-seq coverage of tumor T cells was estimated to be only roughly 7% for alpha chains and about 12% for beta chains.

Receptor libraries were prepared by 5' RACE. This sample was sequenced with a NextSeq 500. The TCR library protocol attached a unique molecular identifier to each TCR cDNA molecule to allow correction of PCR and sequencing errors. The source study handled its data this way. TCR identification, UMI-based error correction and CDR3 extraction were performed with Decombinator tools. TCRs above a frequency of 2 per 1,000, corresponding to the top 1% of the tumor frequency distribution, were defined as expanded. Expanded tumor TCRs statistically deemed absent (corrected P<0.05) from at least one tumor region were classed as regional, and all other expanded tumor TCRs were classed as ubiquitous. Each repertoire was subsampled 100 times to 5,000 TCRs, after which Renyi diversity was computed with the R vegan package. CDR3 similarity networks were built from amino acid triplet string-kernel similarity, connecting CDR3s with pairwise similarity above 0.82. TCRdb trimmed public reads at Q25 via fastp, called clones via MiXCR and kept in-frame beta chains. Each CDR3 protein appears once, grouped with its most common genes and DNA. What appears here as the V and J calls and clone size reflects TCRdb's work, not the paper's. Across this sample there are approximately 11,000 distinct CDR3 sequences, with 9.5% to 13% seen only once. 12% of the sample goes to the ten largest clones.

The source of this sequence is a female donor with early-stage non-small cell lung cancer. The sequencing here drew on lung tumor tissue, taken at surgery.

The DNA sequence is TGTGCCAGCTTAGGCGGGCTAGCGTCAGATACGCAGTATTTT. It encodes CASLGGLASDTQYF. The chain is assembled from TRBV25-1 and TRBJ2-3, with TRBD2 tentatively as D gene (6 bases match). The V end loses 8 bases and the J end loses 4 bases, and a stretch of 16 bases separates them. CDR1 and CDR2 (MGHDK, SYGVNS) derive from the germline V gene. The CDR3 spans 14 residues, from the cysteine through the phenylalanine. Just the 42-base CDR3 DNA is kept, in frame starting at base 1. Outside the CDR3, residues come from the reference TRBV25-1 and TRBJ2-3 proteins, so the full variable domain is: EADIYQTPRYLVIGTGKKITLECSQTMGHDKMYWYQQDPGMELHLIHYSYGVNSTEKGDLSSESTVSRIRTEHFPLTLESARPSHTSQYLCASLGGLASDTQYFGPGTRLTVL.